This note documents a single T cell receptor beta chain sequence. Antigen unknown. This sample is part of a study of T cells in narcolepsy. Study-level background: Donors had narcolepsy type 1 or type 2, or were healthy controls.

The study's findings and limits: Reportedly, autoreactive clonotypes were serially detected in patients' blood but not controls'.

V shed 1 base and J shed 11 bases, with 6 bases lying between them. The CDR3 is made up of 11 amino acids. Germline V gene data show CDR1 as MGHDK and CDR2 as SYGVNS. The assay was immunoSEQ multiplex PCR, and TCRdb's table has in-frame clones only and misses some. The repertoire consists of about 35,000 clones, with 70% to 85% occurring once and the leading ten covering 2% to 2.5%. The J gene is TRBJ2-1, the V gene TRBV25-1, with D unresolved. The clonotype originates from a human donor in good health. The specimen sequenced was memory (CD45RA-) CD4+ T cells from blood. CDR3 in DNA: TGTGCCAGCAGTGAATCCAACAAGCAGTTCTTC. This codes for CASSESNKQFF.